One sample yielded the 10 T cell receptor beta chains listed below, sequenced in a study of T cells in Graves' hyperthyroidism and ophthalmopathy. Amplified regions were TCR beta CDR3 sequences from RNA transcripts. RT-PCR in the first round (using the HTBI primer set) targeted the TCR CDR3. TCRdb reanalysed the multiplex PCR reads using MiXCR and keeps one entry per CDR3 protein. The profile shows roughly 170,000 distinct CDR3 sequences, approximately 17% of them singletons. The sequencing input was blood. The receptors were gathered from a woman in her forties or fifties with Graves' hyperthyroidism.

This clonotype has only a few counts. The gene calls are TRBV27 and TRBJ2-2, with D uncertain. The CDR3 is 14 residues long. Germline V gives CDR1 MNHEY, CDR2 SMNVEV (reference sequence). V shed 4 bases and J shed 6 bases, with 12 bases lying between them. CDR3 sequence reads: CASSSTGPPGELFF. The CDR3 DNA sequence: TGTGCCAGCAGTTCAACGGGCCCTCCCGGGGAGCTGTTTTTT.

This clonotype was found many times. The genes are TRBV28 and TRBJ1-1; the D gene is possibly TRBD1 (5 bases). Germline CDR1 MDHEN, CDR2 SYDVKM. Between the trimmed V and J ends, which lost 7 bases and 0 bases, there was a span of 12 bases. The CDR3 is 14 amino acids. The chain's CDR3 is CASKMGQLNTEAFF. CDR3 sequence (DNA): TGTGCCAGCAAGATGGGGCAGCTGAACACTGAAGCTTTCTTT. Complete variable domain (other parts from reference TRBV28 and TRBJ1-1): DVKVTQSSRYLVKRTGEKVFLECVQDMDHENMFWYRQDPGLGLRLIYFSYDVKMKEKGDIPEGYSVSREKKERFSLILESASTNQTSMYLCASKMGQLNTEAFFGQGTRLTVV.

The chain carries TRBV4-1 and TRBJ2-7; 12 bases fit TRBD2. V was pared by 1 base and J by 6 bases, with 16 bases of the junction left unmatched. Per germline, CDR1 MGHRA and CDR2 YSYEKL. This CDR3 has 19 residues. This CDR3 is CASSQGITGGLAGSGEQYF. CDR3 DNA: TGCGCCAGCAGCCAAGGCATTACAGGGGGACTAGCGGGTTCTGGCGAGCAGTACTTC.

This clonotype was picked up many times. This sequence joins TRBV27 and TRBJ2-1, with TRBD2 matching over 10 bases. Germline assignment: CDR1 MNHEY and CDR2 SMNVEV (reference sequence). V lost 1 base, J lost 0 bases, and 3 bases stayed unmatched. This CDR3 is 17 amino acids long. CDR3 protein: CASSLFSGGPSYNEQFF. As DNA, the CDR3 is TGTGCCAGCAGTTTATTTAGCGGGGGGCCCTCCTACAATGAGCAGTTCTTC.

There are many counts of this clonotype. A single base separates this from a much larger clone, so it may be a read error. The V and J genes are TRBV27 and TRBJ1-5; D is possibly TRBD1 (5 bases). In germline, CDR1 is MNHEY, CDR2 SMNVEV (reference sequence). V was cut by 3 bases and J by 1 base, with 19 bases left in between. This CDR3 has 18 residues. The CDR3 here is CASSFPGTGSRSNQPQHF. In DNA form, the CDR3 reads TGTGCCAGCAGTTTCCCAGGGACGGGGAGTAGGAGCAATCAGCCCCAGCATTTT.

This clonotype was seen ten or more times. The gene calls are TRBV24-1 and TRBJ2-1; 10 positions agree with TRBD1. J lost 4 bases, V lost 3 bases, and 5 bases had no gene match. The CDR3 spans 16 residues. CDR1 is KGHDR and CDR2 is SFDVKD in the germline V gene. The CDR3 DNA reads TGTGCCACCAGTGATCCGACAGGGGGCGTTTACAATGAGCAGTTCTTC. It is translated as CATSDPTGGVYNEQFF.

This clonotype was recorded at least ten times. V gene TRBV19 combines with J gene TRBJ1-4, with 7 bases aligning to TRBD1. V was clipped by 6 bases and J by 0 bases; unmatched bases: 7. The V gene's germline CDR1 is LNHDA and CDR2 SQIVND (reference sequence). The CDR3 consists of 16 residues. The CDR3 region is CASRKNRGATNEKLFF. The DNA for the CDR3 is TGTGCCAGTAGGAAAAACAGGGGAGCAACTAATGAAAAACTGTTTTTT. Combining the CDR3 with reference TRBV19 and TRBJ1-4 gives the whole variable domain DGGITQSPKYLFRKEGQNVTLSCEQNLNHDAMYWYRQDPGQGLRLIYYSQIVNDFQKGDIAEGYSVSREKKESFPLTVTSAQKNPTAFYLCASRKNRGATNEKLFFGSGTQLSVL.

This clonotype was recorded many times. This chain links TRBV10-3 with TRBJ2-7; D unresolved. This CDR3 spans 13 amino acids. Germline lookup yields CDR1 ENHRY and CDR2 SYGVKD. V was shortened by 3 bases and J by 6 bases, with 12 bases between the two germline ends. CDR3 DNA sequence: TGTGCCATCAGTGAAACCCTGTGGGGCGAGCAGTACTTC. Translated, it gives CAISETLWGEQYF.

Turning to this clonotype: This may stem from a read error, because a much larger clone lies one nucleotide away. The chain is built from TRBV13 and TRBJ2-3, with unresolved D. CDR3 size: 13 residues. Trimming removed 3 bases at V and 3 bases at J, with 7 bases between. The germline V gene has CDR1 PRHDT and CDR2 FYEKMQ (reference sequence). As DNA, the CDR3 is TGTGCCAGCAGCTTCCAGGCGACAGATACGCAGTATTTT. It is translated as CASSFQATDTQYF.

In this sample, this clonotype turned up a few times. The chain recombines TRBV5-1 with TRBJ2-5; D may match TRBD1 or TRBD2 (6 bases each). Trimming shortened V by 4 bases and J by 7 bases, and 17 bases separated the two germline ends. CDR3 size: 14 residues. Germline assignment: CDR1 SGHRS and CDR2 YFSETQ. CDR3 in DNA: TGCGCCAGCAGCCCAGGGGAGCGGAGGGGGACCCAGTACTTC. It specifies CASSPGERRGTQYF.